These T cell receptor beta chains were read from a single sample in a study of T cells in Graves' hyperthyroidism and ophthalmopathy. TCRdb independently ran MiXCR on the multiplex PCR reads; one entry per CDR3 protein. The sample includes some 570,000 distinct CDR3 sequences, 13% to 15% seen only once; the top ten take around 7%. The sequenced material came from blood. The receptor source for this set is a woman aged 18 to 35 with Graves' ophthalmopathy. CDR3s include the opening cysteine and the closing phenylalanine or tryptophan. A D gene is named only where the DNA matches it firmly. For some rows the clone size is stated as once, few or many, or as a class when expanded; others skip it.

V	J	D	size	CDR3	DNA
TRBV19	TRBJ2-1	NA	NA	CASSLLEGINEQFF	TGTGCCAGTAGTCTCCTCGAGGGGATCAATGAGCAGTTCTTC
TRBV27	TRBJ2-3	TRBD2	many	CASSPKGLAGYFTDTQYF	TGTGCCAGCAGTCCTAAGGGACTAGCGGGATATTTCACAGATACGCAGTATTTT
TRBV7-6	TRBJ2-7	NA	many	CASSLNREQYF	TGTGCCAGCAGCTTAAACCGTGAGCAGTACTTC
TRBV6-1	TRBJ2-3	NA	many	CASRKALTDTQYF	TGTGCCAGCAGAAAAGCGCTCACAGATACGCAGTATTTT
TRBV27	TRBJ2-2	NA	many	CASSLFQGSGTGELFF	TGTGCCAGCAGTTTATTTCAGGGGTCGGGGACCGGGGAGCTGTTTTTT
TRBV7-9	TRBJ2-5	NA	few	CASSLVVQGLETQYF	TGTGCCAGCAGCTTAGTCGTGCAGGGGCTGGAGACCCAGTACTTC
TRBV20-1	TRBJ2-5	TRBD2	many	CSARSDELAGGGQETQYF	TGCAGTGCTAGATCCGACGAACTAGCGGGAGGGGGCCAAGAGACCCAGTACTTC
TRBV7-9	TRBJ2-6	TRBD2	few	CASSLDGGAGANVLTF	TGTGCCAGCAGCTTGGACGGGGGGGCTGGGGCCAACGTCCTGACTTTC
TRBV2	TRBJ1-1	NA	many	CASSPMAGYTEAFF	TGTGCCAGCAGCCCTATGGCAGGGTACACTGAAGCTTTCTTT
TRBV12-3/TRBV12-4	TRBJ1-5	NA	NA	CASSLGGALGGNQPQHF	TGTGCCAGCAGTTTAGGGGGGGCCCTGGGGGGCAATCAGCCCCAGCATTTT
TRBV6-5	TRBJ2-3	NA	many	CASSYSGPRGADTQYF	TGTGCCAGCAGTTACTCCGGACCGAGAGGTGCAGATACGCAGTATTTT
TRBV7-3	TRBJ2-5	TRBD1	many	CASSSTGQGAGETQYF	TGTGCCAGCAGCTCCACGGGACAGGGGGCTGGAGAGACCCAGTACTTC
TRBV7-3	TRBJ2-3	TRBD1	many	CASSLRDRGDTQYF	TGTGCCAGCAGCTTACGGGACAGGGGGGATACGCAGTATTTT
TRBV6-1	TRBJ2-1	TRBD2	many	CASRAQAGGGDEQFF	TGTGCCAGCAGAGCTCAAGCGGGAGGTGGCGATGAGCAGTTCTTC
TRBV11-2	TRBJ1-2	NA	many	CASSEGTDYGYTF	TGTGCCAGCAGCGAAGGGACGGACTATGGCTACACCTTC
TRBV10-3	TRBJ1-5	NA	few	CATRQENPNQPQHF	TGTGCCACCCGACAGGAAAACCCCAATCAGCCCCAGCATTTT
TRBV5-1	TRBJ1-4	NA	many	CASSLDRATNEKLFF	TGCGCCAGCAGCCTAGACAGAGCAACTAATGAAAAACTGTTTTTT
TRBV24-1	TRBJ2-7	TRBD1	NA	CATSDPRTGHYEQYF	TGTGCCACCAGTGACCCTCGGACAGGGCACTACGAGCAGTACTTC
TRBV12-3/TRBV12-4	TRBJ1-3	NA	many	CASSFVGAHSGNTIYF	TGTGCCAGCAGTTTTGTGGGAGCCCACTCTGGAAACACCATATATTTT
TRBV7-8	TRBJ1-2	TRBD1	many	CASSSSWDRVYGYTF	TGTGCCAGCAGCTCCAGCTGGGACAGGGTATATGGCTACACCTTC
TRBV9	TRBJ2-1	TRBD2	NA	CASSGVTSGYNEQFF	TGTGCCAGCAGCGGGGTGACTAGCGGGTACAATGAGCAGTTCTTC
TRBV12-3/TRBV12-4	TRBJ1-5	NA	few	CASSRDTYSNQPQHF	TGTGCCAGCAGCCGGGACACCTATAGCAATCAGCCCCAGCATTTT
TRBV12-3/TRBV12-4	TRBJ2-7	NA	many	CASSLTNYEQYF	TGTGCCAGCAGTTTGACTAACTACGAGCAGTACTTC
TRBV6-2/TRBV6-3	TRBJ1-1	NA	many	CASSRTDNTEAFF	TGTGCCAGCAGTCGGACAGATAACACTGAAGCTTTCTTT
TRBV5-1	TRBJ1-2	TRBD1	many	CASNFNGQGSHGYTF	TGCGCCAGCAACTTTAACGGACAGGGGTCCCATGGCTACACCTTC
TRBV20-1	TRBJ2-7	NA	many	CSAPPLVGFYEQYF	TGCAGTGCTCCACCCCTAGTAGGGTTCTACGAGCAGTACTTC
TRBV29-1	TRBJ2-1	TRBD1	many	CSVGGQGQPGYNEQFF	TGCAGCGTTGGTGGACAGGGGCAACCAGGCTACAATGAGCAGTTCTTC
TRBV19	TRBJ2-7	NA	NA	CASSYGAEQYF	TGTGCCAGTAGTTACGGGGCCGAGCAGTACTTC
TRBV20-1	TRBJ2-7	NA	many	CSAITSYEQYF	TGCAGTGCGATCACCTCCTACGAGCAGTACTTC
TRBV27	TRBJ2-1	NA	many	CASSLNRLRGNEQFF	TGTGCCAGCAGTTTAAACCGACTAAGGGGAAATGAGCAGTTCTTC
TRBV10-3	TRBJ1-2	TRBD1	few	CAISESGGQGVDGYTF	TGTGCCATCAGTGAGTCAGGTGGACAGGGCGTCGATGGCTACACCTTC
TRBV3-1	TRBJ2-7	NA	many	CASSQEVYLSYEQYF	TGTGCCAGCAGCCAAGAAGTGTATCTCTCCTACGAGCAGTACTTC
TRBV20-1	TRBJ2-4	TRBD1	few	CSAPDRGYIQYF	TGCAGTGCTCCGGACAGGGGTTACATTCAGTACTTC